This T cell receptor (beta chain) was identified during a study of radiotherapy plus CTLA-4 blockade in lung cancer (dated by TCRdb to 2017 to 2018). Broadly, across the study: Among the enrolled patients, about 19% had an objective response, and 25% to 35% reached disease control. What the study reported, not specific to this receptor: After treatment with radiotherapy and ipilimumab, TCR clones that originated in tumors expanded in peripheral blood. The strongest predictors of response, as reported, were early dynamic changes in blood T cell clones along with a rise in serum interferon-beta after radiation.

A remark on this clone: What antigen it recognizes has not been identified. No base quality values were provided; no much bigger clone lies one nucleotide off.

In this study, focal radiation therapy paired with CTLA-4 blockade (ipilimumab) was tested in patients who had chemo-refractory metastatic non-small-cell lung cancer. The library was built by means of the immunoSEQ multiplex PCR assay. The table was pulled from immuneACCESS by TCRdb, which kept in-frame rearrangements only. Such tables lose some clones; where checked, under half of the loss comes from unresolved V genes, and the rest has no known cause. A total of around 40,000 clones appear in this sample, around 85% of them only once. The ten largest clones capture approximately 23% of the sample. This clonotype was sampled from a human donor with non-small cell lung cancer whose response to radiotherapy plus ipilimumab could not be evaluated. The sequenced sample was peripheral blood, obtained from a patient treated with radiotherapy plus ipilimumab.

The DNA sequence follows: TGTGCCAGCAGCTTCCGACAGGGCGGAGGGGAGACCCAGTACTTC. The encoded protein is CASSFRQGGGETQYF. Rearrangement joined TRBV7-2 to TRBJ2-5, with TRBD1 as a weak D call on 7 bases. From the cysteine up to the phenylalanine, the CDR3 has a length of 15 residues. CDR3 DNA is the only sequence kept; it has 45 bases, read in frame from the first base. The V and J ends are trimmed by 3 bases and 5 bases, leaving 16 bases between them. Per the germline V gene, SGHTA is the CDR1 and FQGNSA is the CDR2.